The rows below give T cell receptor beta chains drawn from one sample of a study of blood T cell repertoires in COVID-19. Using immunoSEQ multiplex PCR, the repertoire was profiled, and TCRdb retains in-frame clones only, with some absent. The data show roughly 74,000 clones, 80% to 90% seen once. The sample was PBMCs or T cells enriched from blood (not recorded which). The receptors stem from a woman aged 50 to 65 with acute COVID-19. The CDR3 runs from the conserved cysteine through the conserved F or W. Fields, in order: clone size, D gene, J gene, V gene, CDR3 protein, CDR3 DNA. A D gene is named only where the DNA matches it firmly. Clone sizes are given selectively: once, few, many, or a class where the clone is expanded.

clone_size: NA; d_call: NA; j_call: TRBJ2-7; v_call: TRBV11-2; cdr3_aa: CASSLGGSAYEQYF; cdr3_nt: TGTGCCAGCAGCCTAGGCGGGTCTGCCTACGAGCAGTACTTC
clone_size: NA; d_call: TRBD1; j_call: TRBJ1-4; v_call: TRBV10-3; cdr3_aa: CAISESTGSNEKLFF; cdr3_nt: TGTGCCATCAGTGAGTCGACAGGGTCTAATGAAAAACTGTTTTTT
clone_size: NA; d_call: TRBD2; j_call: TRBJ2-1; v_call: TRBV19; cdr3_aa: CASSPTNGLAGPYNEQFF; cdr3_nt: TGTGCCAGTAGCCCCACGAATGGGCTAGCGGGCCCCTACAATGAGCAGTTCTTC
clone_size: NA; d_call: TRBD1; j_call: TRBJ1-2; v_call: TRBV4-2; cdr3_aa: CASSQARGQGYGGYTF; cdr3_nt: TGTGCCAGCAGCCAAGCTAGGGGACAGGGGTACGGGGGCTACACCTTC
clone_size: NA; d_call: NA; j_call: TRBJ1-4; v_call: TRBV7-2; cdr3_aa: CASTTAGRGEKLFF; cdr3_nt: TGTGCCAGCACGACCGCGGGGAGGGGAGAAAAACTGTTTTTT
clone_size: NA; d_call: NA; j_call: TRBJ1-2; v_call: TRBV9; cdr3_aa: CASSPDGLYGYTF; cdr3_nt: TGTGCCAGCAGCCCGGACGGACTCTATGGCTACACCTTC
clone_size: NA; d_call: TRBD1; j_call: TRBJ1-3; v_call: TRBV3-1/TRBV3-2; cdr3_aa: CASSRKTTGAGNTIYF; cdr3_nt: TGTGCCAGCAGCCGGAAAACCACAGGGGCCGGAAACACCATATATTTT
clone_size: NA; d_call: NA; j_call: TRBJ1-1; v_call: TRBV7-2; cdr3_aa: CASSPQGRSEAFF; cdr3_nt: TGTGCCAGCAGCCCGCAGGGTAGATCTGAAGCTTTCTTT
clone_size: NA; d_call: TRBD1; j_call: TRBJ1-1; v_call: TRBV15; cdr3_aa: CATSRVIQGANEAFF; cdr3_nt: TGTGCCACCAGCAGAGTAATACAGGGGGCAAATGAAGCTTTCTTT
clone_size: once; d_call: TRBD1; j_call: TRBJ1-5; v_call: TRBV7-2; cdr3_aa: CASSNRQGQPQHF; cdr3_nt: TGTGCCAGCAGCAACCGACAGGGGCAGCCCCAGCATTTT
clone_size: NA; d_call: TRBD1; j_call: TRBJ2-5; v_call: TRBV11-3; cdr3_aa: CASSQSGTALSETQYF; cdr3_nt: TGTGCCAGCAGTCAATCAGGGACAGCACTATCAGAGACCCAGTACTTC
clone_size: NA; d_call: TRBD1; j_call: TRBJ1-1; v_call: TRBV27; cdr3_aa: CASRGQANTEAFF; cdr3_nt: TGTGCCAGCAGGGGACAGGCGAACACTGAAGCTTTCTTT
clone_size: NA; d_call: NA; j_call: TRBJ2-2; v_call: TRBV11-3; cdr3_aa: CASSPRSLANTGELFF; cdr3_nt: TGTGCCAGCAGCCCCCGGTCTTTGGCGAACACCGGGGAGCTGTTTTTT
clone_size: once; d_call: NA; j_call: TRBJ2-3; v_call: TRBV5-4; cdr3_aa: CASSTSTDTQYF; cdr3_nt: TGTGCCAGCAGCACTAGCACAGATACGCAGTATTTT
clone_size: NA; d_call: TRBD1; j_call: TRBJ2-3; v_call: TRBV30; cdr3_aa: CACQLFRDRGRPDTQYF; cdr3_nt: TGTGCCTGTCAACTCTTCCGGGACAGGGGGCGCCCAGATACGCAGTATTTT
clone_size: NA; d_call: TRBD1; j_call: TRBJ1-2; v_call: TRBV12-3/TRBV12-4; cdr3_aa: CASATGDGYTF; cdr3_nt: TGTGCCAGCGCGACAGGGGATGGCTACACCTTC
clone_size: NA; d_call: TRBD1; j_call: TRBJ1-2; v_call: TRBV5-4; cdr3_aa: CASSPNPGQGKVGYTF; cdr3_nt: TGTGCCAGCAGCCCCAACCCGGGACAGGGGAAGGTTGGCTACACCTTC
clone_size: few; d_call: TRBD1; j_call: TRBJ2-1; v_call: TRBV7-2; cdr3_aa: CASSSLGQGGNEQFF; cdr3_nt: TGTGCCAGCAGCTCGCTAGGACAGGGGGGCAATGAGCAGTTCTTC
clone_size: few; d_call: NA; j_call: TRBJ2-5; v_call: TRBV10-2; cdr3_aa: CASRDLSETQYF; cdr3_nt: TGCGCCAGCAGGGACTTGTCAGAGACCCAGTACTTC
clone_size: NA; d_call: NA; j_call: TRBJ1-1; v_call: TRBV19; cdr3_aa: CASSAGLNTEAFF; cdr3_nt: TGTGCCAGTAGTGCGGGTCTGAACACTGAAGCTTTCTTT
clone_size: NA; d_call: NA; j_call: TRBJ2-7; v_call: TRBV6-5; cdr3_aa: CASRAQTVGAYEQYF; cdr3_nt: TGTGCCAGCAGGGCCCAAACAGTGGGAGCCTACGAGCAGTACTTC
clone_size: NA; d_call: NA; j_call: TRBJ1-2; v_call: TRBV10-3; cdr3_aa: CAISESGEYGYTF; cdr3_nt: TGTGCCATCAGTGAGTCGGGAGAATATGGCTACACCTTC
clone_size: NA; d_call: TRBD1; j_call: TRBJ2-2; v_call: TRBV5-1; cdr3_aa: CASSPGQANTGELFF; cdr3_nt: TGCGCCAGCAGCCCGGGACAGGCGAACACCGGGGAGCTGTTTTTT
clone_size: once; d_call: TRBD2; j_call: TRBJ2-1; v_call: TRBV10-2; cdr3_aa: CASSESSGNEQFF; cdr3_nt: TGCGCCAGCAGTGAGTCTAGCGGGAATGAGCAGTTCTTC
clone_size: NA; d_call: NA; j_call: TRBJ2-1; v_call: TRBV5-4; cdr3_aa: CASSFREREQFF; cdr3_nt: TGTGCCAGCAGCTTCAGGGAACGGGAGCAGTTCTTC